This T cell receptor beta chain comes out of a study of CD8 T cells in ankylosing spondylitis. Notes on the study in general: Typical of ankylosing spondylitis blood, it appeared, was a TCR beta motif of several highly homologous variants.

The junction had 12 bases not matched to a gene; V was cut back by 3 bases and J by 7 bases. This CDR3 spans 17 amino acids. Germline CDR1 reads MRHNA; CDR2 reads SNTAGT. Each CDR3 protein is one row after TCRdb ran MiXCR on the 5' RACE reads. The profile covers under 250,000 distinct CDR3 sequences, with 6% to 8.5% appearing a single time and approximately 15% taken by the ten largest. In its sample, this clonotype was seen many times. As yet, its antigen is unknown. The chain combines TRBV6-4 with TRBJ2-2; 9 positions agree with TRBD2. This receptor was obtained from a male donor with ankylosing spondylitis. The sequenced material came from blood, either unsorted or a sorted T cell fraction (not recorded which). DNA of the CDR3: TGTGCCAGCAGTGAACGACCGGCGGGGGGGCCTTTCGGGGAGCTGTTTTTT. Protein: CASSERPAGGPFGELFF.